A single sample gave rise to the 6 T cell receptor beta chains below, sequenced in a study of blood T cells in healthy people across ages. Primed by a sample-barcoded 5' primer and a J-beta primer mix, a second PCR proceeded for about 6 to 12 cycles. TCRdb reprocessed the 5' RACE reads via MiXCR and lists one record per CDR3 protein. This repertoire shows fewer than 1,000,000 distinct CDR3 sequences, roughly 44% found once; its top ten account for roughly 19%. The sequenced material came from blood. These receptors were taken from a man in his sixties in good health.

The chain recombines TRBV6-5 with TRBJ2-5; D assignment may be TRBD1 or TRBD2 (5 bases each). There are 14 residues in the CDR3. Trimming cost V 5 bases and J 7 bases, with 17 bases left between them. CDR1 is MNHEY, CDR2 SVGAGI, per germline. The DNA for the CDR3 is TGTGCCAGCAGTCGGGACGGAACCTCTTGGACCCAGTACTTC. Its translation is CASSRDGTSWTQYF.

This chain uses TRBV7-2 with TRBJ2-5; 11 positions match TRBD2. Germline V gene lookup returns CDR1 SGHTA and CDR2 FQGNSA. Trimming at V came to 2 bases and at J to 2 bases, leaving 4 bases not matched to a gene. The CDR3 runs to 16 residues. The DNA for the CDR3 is TGTGCCAGCAGCTTAAACCTAGCGGGGGGACAAGAGACCCAGTACTTC. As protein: CASSLNLAGGQETQYF. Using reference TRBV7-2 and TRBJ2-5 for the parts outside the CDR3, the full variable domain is GAGVSQSPSNKVTEKGKDVELRCDPISGHTALYWYRQSLGQGLEFLIYFQGNSAPDKSGLPSDRFSAERTGGSVSTLTIQRTQQEDSAVYLCASSLNLAGGQETQYFGPGTRLLVL.

The CDR3 DNA sequence: TGTGCCAGCAGCCTGGACTACATCACAGATACGCAGTATTTT. This gives the protein CASSLDYITDTQYF. The chain recombines TRBV7-9 with TRBJ2-3; D perhaps matches TRBD2 (6 bases). There are 14 residues in the CDR3. V was shortened by 5 bases and J by 2 bases, with 11 bases between the two germline ends. CDR1 is SEHNR, CDR2 FQNEAQ, per germline (reference sequence).

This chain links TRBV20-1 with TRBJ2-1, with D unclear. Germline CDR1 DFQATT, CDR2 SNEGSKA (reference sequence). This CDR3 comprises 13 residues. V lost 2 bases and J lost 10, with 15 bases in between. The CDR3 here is CSARHSGGCEQFF. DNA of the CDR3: TGCAGTGCTAGACACTCCGGCGGATGCGAGCAGTTCTTC.

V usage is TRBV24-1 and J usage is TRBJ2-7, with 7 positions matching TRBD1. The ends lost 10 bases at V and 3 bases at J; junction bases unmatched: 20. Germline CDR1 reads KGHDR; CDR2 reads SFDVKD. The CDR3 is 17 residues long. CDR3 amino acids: CATLLRDSQNSDYEQYF. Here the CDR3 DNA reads TGTGCCACGCTACTCCGGGACAGCCAAAACTCAGACTACGAGCAGTACTTC.

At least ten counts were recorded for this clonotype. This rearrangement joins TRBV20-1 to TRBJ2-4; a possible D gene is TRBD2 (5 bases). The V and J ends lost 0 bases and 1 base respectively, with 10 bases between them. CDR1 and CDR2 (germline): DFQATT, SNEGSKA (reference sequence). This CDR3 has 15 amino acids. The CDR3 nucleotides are TGCAGTGCTAGAGATGGTAGGGAGGCCAAAAACATTCAGTACTTC. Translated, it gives CSARDGREAKNIQYF.